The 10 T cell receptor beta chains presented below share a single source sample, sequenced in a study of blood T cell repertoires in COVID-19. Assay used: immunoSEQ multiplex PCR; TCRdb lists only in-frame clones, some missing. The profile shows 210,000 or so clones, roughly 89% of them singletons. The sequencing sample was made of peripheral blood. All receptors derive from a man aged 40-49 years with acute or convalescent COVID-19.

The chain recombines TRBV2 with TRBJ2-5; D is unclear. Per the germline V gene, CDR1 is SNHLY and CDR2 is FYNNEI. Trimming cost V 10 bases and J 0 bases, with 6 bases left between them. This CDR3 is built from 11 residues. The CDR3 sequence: CATMYQETQYF. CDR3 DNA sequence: TGTGCCACCATGTACCAAGAGACCCAGTACTTC.

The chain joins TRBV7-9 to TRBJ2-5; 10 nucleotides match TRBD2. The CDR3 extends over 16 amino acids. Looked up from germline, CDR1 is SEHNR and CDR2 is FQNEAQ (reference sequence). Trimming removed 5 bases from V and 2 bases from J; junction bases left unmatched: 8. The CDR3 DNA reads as TGTGCCAGCAGCCCCCGCGCTAGCGGGGGACAAGAGACCCAGTACTTC. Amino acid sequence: CASSPRASGGQETQYF.

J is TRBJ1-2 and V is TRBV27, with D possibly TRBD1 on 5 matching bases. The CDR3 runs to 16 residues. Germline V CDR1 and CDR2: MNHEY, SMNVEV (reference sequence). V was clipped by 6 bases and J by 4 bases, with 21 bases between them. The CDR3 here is CASSEEGLGLAYGYTF. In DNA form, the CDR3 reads TGTGCCAGCAGCGAGGAGGGGCTGGGGCTAGCCTATGGCTACACCTTC.

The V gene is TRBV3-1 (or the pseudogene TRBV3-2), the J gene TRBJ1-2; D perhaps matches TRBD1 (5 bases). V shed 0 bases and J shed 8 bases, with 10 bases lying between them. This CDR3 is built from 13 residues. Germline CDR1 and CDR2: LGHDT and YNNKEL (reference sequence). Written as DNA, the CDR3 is TGTGCCAGCAGCCAAGATTGGGGGGGAGGCTACACCTTC. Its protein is CASSQDWGGGYTF.

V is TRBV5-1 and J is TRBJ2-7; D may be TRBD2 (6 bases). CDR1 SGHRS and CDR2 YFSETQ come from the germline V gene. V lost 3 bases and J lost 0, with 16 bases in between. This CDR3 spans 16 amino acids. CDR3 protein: CASSSIGGVLSYEQYF. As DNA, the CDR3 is TGCGCCAGCAGCTCCATAGGAGGGGTCCTCTCCTACGAGCAGTACTTC.

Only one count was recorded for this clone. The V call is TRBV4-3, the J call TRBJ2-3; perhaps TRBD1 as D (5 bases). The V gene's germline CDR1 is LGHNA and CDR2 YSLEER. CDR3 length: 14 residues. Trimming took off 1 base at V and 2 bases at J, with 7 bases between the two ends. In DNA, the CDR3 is TGCGCCAGCAGCCAAGGAGGACACACAGATACGCAGTATTTT. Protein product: CASSQGGHTDTQYF.

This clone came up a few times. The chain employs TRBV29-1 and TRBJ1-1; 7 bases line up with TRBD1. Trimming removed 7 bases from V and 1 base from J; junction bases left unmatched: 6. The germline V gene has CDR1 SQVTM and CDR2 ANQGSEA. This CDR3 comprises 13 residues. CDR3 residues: CSAMGQPNTEAFF. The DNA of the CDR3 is TGCAGCGCAATGGGACAGCCGAACACTGAAGCTTTCTTT. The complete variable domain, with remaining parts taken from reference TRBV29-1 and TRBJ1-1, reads SAVISQKPSRDICQRGTSLTIQCQVDSQVTMMFWYRQQPGQSLTLIATANQGSEATYESGFVIDKFPISRPNLTFSTLTVSNMSPEDSSIYLCSAMGQPNTEAFFGQGTRLTVV.

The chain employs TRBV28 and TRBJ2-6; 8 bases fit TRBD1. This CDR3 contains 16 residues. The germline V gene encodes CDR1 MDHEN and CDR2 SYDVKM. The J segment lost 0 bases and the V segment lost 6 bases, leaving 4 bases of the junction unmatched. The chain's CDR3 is CASSRDRSSGANVLTF. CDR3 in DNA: TGTGCCAGCAGCCGGGACAGGAGCTCTGGGGCCAACGTCCTGACTTTC. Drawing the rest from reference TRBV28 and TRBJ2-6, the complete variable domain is DVKVTQSSRYLVKRTGEKVFLECVQDMDHENMFWYRQDPGLGLRLIYFSYDVKMKEKGDIPEGYSVSREKKERFSLILESASTNQTSMYLCASSRDRSSGANVLTFGAGSRLTVL.

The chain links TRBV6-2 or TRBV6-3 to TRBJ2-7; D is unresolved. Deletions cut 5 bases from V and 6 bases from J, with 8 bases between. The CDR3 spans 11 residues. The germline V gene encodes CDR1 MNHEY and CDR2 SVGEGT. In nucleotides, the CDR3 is TGTGCCAGCAGTCCACCGGGCGAGCAGTACTTC. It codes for CASSPPGEQYF.

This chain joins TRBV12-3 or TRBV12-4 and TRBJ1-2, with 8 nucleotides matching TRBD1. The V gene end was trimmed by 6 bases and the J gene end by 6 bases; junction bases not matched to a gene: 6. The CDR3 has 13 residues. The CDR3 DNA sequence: TGTGCCAGCAGACGCCAGGGGGCGCATGGCTACACCTTC. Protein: CASRRQGAHGYTF.